A selection of T cell receptor beta chains follows, all from one sample in a study of graft-versus-host responses after intestinal transplantation. Data came from immunoSEQ multiplex PCR; TCRdb stores just in-frame clones and leaves some out. The sample carries just over 8,000 clones, 55% to 75% recorded once. The sequenced sample was ileum tissue, obtained around 440 days after transplant. These receptors came from a human patient who received an intestinal transplant, so some T cells may come from the graft donor. The CDR3 runs from the conserved cysteine through the conserved F or W. Clone size is not always given. Where it is, it says once, few, many or a class for expanded clones.

clone size	V gene	J gene	CDR3 protein
once	TRBV28	TRBJ1-5	CASSLDRAGANQPQHF
NA	TRBV19	TRBJ2-3	CASSISRTSGGPRDTQYF
NA	TRBV11-1	TRBJ2-1	CASSPWGQGSDEQFF
NA	TRBV20-1	TRBJ1-1	CSAPLIPAFF
few	TRBV7-6	TRBJ2-2	CASSLSRPGTGELFF
once	TRBV7-9	TRBJ1-1	CASSFLDRGITEAFF
NA	TRBV12-5	TRBJ2-2	CASGRDGPYTGELFF
NA	TRBV28	TRBJ2-3	CASSPRTTDTQYF
NA	TRBV2	TRBJ1-2	CASSEWDSPSNYGYTF
NA	TRBV19	TRBJ1-1	CASRKVGTMNTEAFF
few	TRBV28	TRBJ1-1	CASSFERFREAFF
NA	TRBV5-8	TRBJ1-5	CASSSLRGPGNQPQHF